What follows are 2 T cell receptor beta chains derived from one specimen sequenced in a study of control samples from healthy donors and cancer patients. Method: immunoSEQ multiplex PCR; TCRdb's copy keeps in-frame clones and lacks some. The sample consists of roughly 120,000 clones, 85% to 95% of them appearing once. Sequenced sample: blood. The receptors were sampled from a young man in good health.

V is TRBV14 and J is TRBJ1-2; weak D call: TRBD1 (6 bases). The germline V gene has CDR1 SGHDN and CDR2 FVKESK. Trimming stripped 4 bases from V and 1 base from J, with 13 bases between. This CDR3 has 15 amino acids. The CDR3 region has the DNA TGTGCCAGCAGCCCCTCAGCAGGGGTTAACTATGGCTACACCTTC. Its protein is CASSPSAGVNYGYTF.

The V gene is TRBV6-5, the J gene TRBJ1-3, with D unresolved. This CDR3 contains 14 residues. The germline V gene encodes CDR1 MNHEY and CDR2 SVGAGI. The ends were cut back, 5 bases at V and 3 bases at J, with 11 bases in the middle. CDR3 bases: TGTGCCAGCAGTATGACGGGGAATGGAAACACCATATATTTT. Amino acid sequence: CASSMTGNGNTIYF.